These 27 T cell receptor beta chains came from one sample sequenced in a study of cytomegalovirus exposure and HLA in healthy donors. The PCR made use of 60 Vbeta and 13 Jbeta primers. Using immunoSEQ multiplex PCR, the repertoire was profiled, and TCRdb retains in-frame clones only, with some absent. The data contain around 150,000 clones, 70% to 85% of them singletons. Sequencing was performed on PBMCs. These receptors were taken from a man in his thirties or forties in good health and CMV-seropositive.

The chain links TRBV7-2 to TRBJ1-1; no clear D gene. Germline V CDR1 and CDR2: SGHTA, FQGNSA. V lost 1 base and J 3 bases, leaving 9 bases between the germline ends. The CDR3 is made up of 14 amino acids. CDR3 amino acids: CASSLVEAHTEAFF. Written as DNA, the CDR3 is TGTGCCAGCAGCTTAGTAGAGGCGCACACTGAAGCTTTCTTT.

The CDR3 reads CASSLSVGYNEQFF. In nucleotides, the CDR3 is TGTGCCAGCAGTTTGAGCGTAGGATACAATGAGCAGTTCTTC. The V gene is TRBV28, the J gene TRBJ2-1; no firm D call. Trimming took off 3 bases at V and 4 bases at J, with 10 bases between the two ends. This CDR3 spans 14 amino acids. In germline, CDR1 is MDHEN, CDR2 SYDVKM.

This clone was picked up a small number of times. The chain joins TRBV6-6 to TRBJ2-5; weak D call: TRBD2 (5 bases). The germline V gene encodes CDR1 MNHNY and CDR2 SVGAGI (reference sequence). The CDR3 has 14 residues. The V end was cut by 11 bases, the J end by 3 bases, with 19 bases between. For the CDR3, the DNA is TGTGCCTCCTCAATTCCCGGGAACGAAGAGACCCAGTACTTC. Residues: CASSIPGNEETQYF.

The V and J genes are TRBV9 and TRBJ2-3; 15 bases align to TRBD2. The length of the CDR3 is 17 residues. CDR1 is SGDLS and CDR2 is YYNGEE in the germline V gene. The J segment lost 2 bases and the V segment lost 3 bases, leaving 4 bases of the junction unmatched. The CDR3 loop reads CASSDGTSGRSTDTQYF. The CDR3, as DNA: TGTGCCAGCAGCGATGGGACTAGCGGGAGGTCCACAGATACGCAGTATTTT.

The chain links TRBV28 to TRBJ2-7, with 8 bases lining up with TRBD2. Germline V lookup: CDR1 MDHEN, CDR2 SYDVKM. The length of the CDR3 is 12 residues. CDR3 DNA: TGTGCTTCGGGACTAGGGGCGCGCGAGCAGTACTTC. Its protein product is CASGLGAREQYF.

In regard to this clone: Germline and junction disagree at one end, which may indicate a read error. This chain joins TRBV11-2 and TRBJ2-3; unclear D gene. The CDR3 length is 12 residues. Looked up from germline, CDR1 is SGHAT and CDR2 is FQNNGV. The CDR3 DNA is TGTGCCAGCAGCCTAGACTCAGATACGCAGTATTTT. Protein sequence: CASSLDSDTQYF.

This clone has a handful of counts. The chain has TRBV5-6 and TRBJ1-6, with 7 bases lining up with TRBD1. The V and J ends lost 5 bases and 8 bases, in that order; junction bases with no gene match: 7. Germline V CDR1 and CDR2: SGHDT, YYEEEE. The CDR3 extends over 14 amino acids. The CDR3 DNA reads as TGTGCCAGCAGTTCGGGACAGCGTTATTCACCCCTCCACTTT. Residues: CASSSGQRYSPLHF.

V and J are TRBV12-5 and TRBJ2-1; 11 bases map to TRBD2. Germline CDR1 reads LGHNT; CDR2 reads FRNRAP. The ends lost 1 base at V and 0 bases at J; junction bases unmatched: 8. The CDR3 runs 19 residues. In nucleotides, the CDR3 is TGTGCTAGTGGTTTGGCCCCCGGGACTAGCGGATCCTCCTACAATGAGCAGTTCTTC. Protein product: CASGLAPGTSGSSYNEQFF.

The genes are TRBV5-5 and TRBJ2-1, with D perhaps TRBD2 (5 bases). The length of the CDR3 is 15 residues. With 0 bases removed from V and 1 base from J, the gap between germline ends came to 8 bases. The germline gives CDR1 SGHKS, CDR2 YYEKEE (reference sequence). CDR3 protein: CASSLAGFSYNEQFF. The CDR3 nucleotides are TGTGCCAGCAGCTTGGCGGGGTTTTCCTACAATGAGCAGTTCTTC.

The genes are TRBV5-5 and TRBJ1-4; D gene unclear. Looked up from germline, CDR1 is SGHKS and CDR2 is YYEKEE (reference sequence). V was clipped by 0 bases and J by 8 bases, with 14 bases between them. The CDR3 has 15 residues. CDR3 DNA sequence: TGTGCCAGCAGCTTGGTTCTAGGAGCCATGGAAAAACTGTTTTTT. As protein: CASSLVLGAMEKLFF.

The sample holds a few counts of this clone. The CDR3 DNA sequence: TGCGCCAGCAGCCTGGATCCTCGACAGATGGTTGAAGCTTTCTTT. It translates to CASSLDPRQMVEAFF. The chain joins TRBV5-1 to TRBJ1-1, with a weak D call TRBD1 (5 bases). Germline V gene sequence: CDR1 SGHRS, CDR2 YFSETQ. V was cut by 4 bases and J by 7 bases, with 20 bases left in between. The CDR3 loop spans 15 amino acids.

The V gene is TRBV29-1, the J gene TRBJ2-1; 13 nucleotides match TRBD2. Looked up from germline, CDR1 is SQVTM and CDR2 is ANQGSEA. This CDR3 contains 15 residues. J lost 7 bases, V lost 3 bases, and 6 bases had no gene match. The CDR3 coding sequence is TGCAGCGTTGAGGTGGGGACTAGCGGGACGAATGAGCAGTTCTTC. Protein: CSVEVGTSGTNEQFF.

This clone has a handful of counts. J is TRBJ2-7 and V is TRBV5-6, with TRBD2 as a possible D gene (5 bases). The V and J ends lost 4 bases and 0 bases respectively, with 8 bases between them. This CDR3 is 13 amino acids long. CDR1 and CDR2 from the germline V gene are SGHDT and YYEEEE. CDR3 residues: CASSPRGSYEQYF. The CDR3 DNA is TGTGCCAGCAGCCCCCGGGGCTCCTACGAGCAGTACTTC.

The CDR3 bases are TGTGCCAGCAGTTCGGACAGGGGTCTTTCACCCCTCCACTTT. Its protein is CASSSDRGLSPLHF. The chain uses TRBV6-5 and TRBJ1-6, with 9 bases lining up with TRBD1. Germline CDR1 is MNHEY and CDR2 is SVGAGI. The CDR3 spans 14 residues. V shed 4 bases and J 9 bases; nucleotides not matched to a gene: 4.

The V and J genes are TRBV29-1 and TRBJ1-1; D uncertain. This CDR3 region has 14 residues. Deletions cut 1 base from V and 1 base from J, with 10 bases between. Germline V gives CDR1 SQVTM, CDR2 ANQGSEA. The chain's CDR3 is CSVEAGSGNTEAFF. For the CDR3, the DNA is TGCAGCGTTGAAGCCGGCTCGGGGAACACTGAAGCTTTCTTT.

The V call is TRBV18, the J call TRBJ2-3; D remains unclear. The CDR3 runs to 15 residues. The germline V gene encodes CDR1 KGHSH and CDR2 LQKENI. The V and J ends lost 0 bases and 2 bases respectively, with 9 bases between them. CDR3 amino acids: CASSPPWPDTDTQYF. Written as DNA, the CDR3 is TGTGCCAGCTCACCACCTTGGCCCGACACAGATACGCAGTATTTT.

The rearrangement joins TRBV10-3 to TRBJ2-3; 11 positions match TRBD2. Trimming took 4 bases from V and 10 from J; bases not matched to a gene: 4. Germline values: CDR1 ENHRY, CDR2 SYGVKD. This CDR3 is built from 13 residues. The CDR3 is CAISVSGGGAQYF. CDR3 coding DNA: TGTGCCATCAGTGTTAGCGGGGGGGGCGCGCAGTATTTT.

This sequence joins TRBV30 and TRBJ1-4; 8 bases line up with TRBD1. This CDR3 has 12 amino acids. The trim removed 7 bases at V and 8 bases at J, leaving 6 bases unmatched. Germline CDR1 is GTSNPN and CDR2 is SVGIG (reference sequence). Here the CDR3 reads CASDRGGEKLFF. The CDR3 region has the DNA TGTGCCTCAGACAGGGGCGGCGAAAAACTGTTTTTT.

The chain combines TRBV7-3 with TRBJ2-1; 9 positions agree with TRBD2. CDR1 SGHTA and CDR2 FQGTGA come from the germline V gene. The CDR3 sequence is 15 residues long. Unmatched junction bases numbered 10, after V lost 5 bases and J lost 8 bases. The CDR3 DNA follows: TGTGCCAGCAGCATTGATAGCGGGAGTACCGATGAGCAGTTCTTC. It yields the protein CASSIDSGSTDEQFF.

The chain uses TRBV5-1 and TRBJ2-7; maybe TRBD1 (6 bases). The V and J ends lost 2 bases and 1 base respectively, with 13 bases between them. This CDR3 has 15 residues. The germline V gene encodes CDR1 SGHRS and CDR2 YFSETQ. This chain's CDR3 is CASSFLGAGSYEQYF. The CDR3, as DNA: TGCGCCAGCAGCTTCCTGGGGGCAGGATCCTACGAGCAGTACTTC.

The chain carries TRBV6-1 and TRBJ1-2; D possibly corresponds to TRBD1 (6 bases). V was pared by 7 bases and J by 8 bases, with 14 bases between. This CDR3 is 12 amino acids long. The germline gives CDR1 MNHNS, CDR2 SASEGT. In DNA, the CDR3 is TGTGCCAGCAACCCGAGGGGGATCGGCTACACCTTC. Its protein is CASNPRGIGYTF.

The chain has TRBV4-1 and TRBJ2-7; D is uncertain. CDR3 length: 14 residues. Trimming stripped 0 bases from V and 12 bases from J, with 18 bases between. Germline CDR1 MGHRA, CDR2 YSYEKL. Here the CDR3 DNA reads TGCGCCAGCAGCCAAGAAGGCCTAACTAAGAAGCGGTACTTC. Translation: CASSQEGLTKKRYF.

V is TRBV28 and J is TRBJ1-6, with 9 bases identical to TRBD1. The germline V gene encodes CDR1 MDHEN and CDR2 SYDVKM. The V gene end was trimmed by 6 bases and the J gene end by 6 bases; junction bases not matched to a gene: 6. This CDR3 is 15 amino acids long. CDR3 coding DNA: TGTGCCAGCAGGGGACAGGGAACTGGTAATTCACCCCTCCACTTT. Translation gives CASRGQGTGNSPLHF.

This clone appeared a single time. The chain uses TRBV7-9 and TRBJ2-5, with 9 bases that match TRBD1. J lost 5 bases, V lost 5 bases, and 3 bases had no gene match. CDR1 and CDR2 (germline): SEHNR, FQNEAQ (reference sequence). This CDR3 comprises 13 residues. The CDR3 DNA reads as TGTGCCAGCAGCCTAGACAGGGGGGAGACCCAGTACTTC. The encoded protein is CASSLDRGETQYF.

The chain's CDR3 is CASSLGLAGSTDTQYF. In nucleotides, the CDR3 is TGCGCCAGCAGCTTGGGACTAGCGGGAAGCACAGATACGCAGTATTTT. The chain carries TRBV5-1 and TRBJ2-3; 11 bases are shared with TRBD2. V lost 0 bases and J lost 0; bases outside the gene matches: 0. CDR1 is SGHRS, CDR2 YFSETQ, per germline. CDR3 length equals 16 residues.

The table lists this clone with a count of one. The CDR3 is CASSYYRGGDTQYF. CDR3 sequence (DNA): TGTGCCAGCAGTTATTACAGGGGGGGAGATACGCAGTATTTT. The chain uses TRBV6-6 and TRBJ2-3; possibly TRBD1 for D (8 bases). The CDR3 is made up of 14 amino acids. Trimming shortened V by 3 bases and J by 5 bases, and 12 bases separated the two germline ends. The germline V gene encodes CDR1 MNHNY and CDR2 SVGAGI (reference sequence).

V usage is TRBV28 and J usage is TRBJ2-3; TRBD1 is a possible D gene (5 bases). Per the germline V gene, CDR1 is MDHEN and CDR2 is SYDVKM. The CDR3 sequence is 13 residues long. V lost 6 bases and J lost 3, with 10 bases in between. The CDR3 loop is CASSQGGTDTQYF. CDR3 nucleotides: TGTGCCAGCAGCCAGGGTGGGACAGATACGCAGTATTTT.